Shown below are 23 T cell receptor beta chains from a single sample sequenced in a study of blood T cell repertoires in COVID-19. Repertoires were generated with immunoSEQ multiplex PCR, while TCRdb's copy carries only in-frame clones and drops some. The top ten clones hold around 4.5% of a sample with about 290,000 clones, around four fifths of them seen once. Sample: peripheral blood. The source is a woman in her forties or fifties with active or convalescent COVID-19.

The rearrangement links TRBV3-1 (or the pseudogene TRBV3-2) to TRBJ2-3; perhaps TRBD2 as D (6 bases). The CDR3 extends over 16 amino acids. V lost 4 bases to trimming and J lost 0 bases, with 14 bases between them. Germline CDR1 LGHDT, CDR2 YNNKEL (reference sequence). The CDR3 loop is CASSPHGRRSTDTQYF. The CDR3 region has the DNA TGTGCCAGCAGCCCACACGGGAGAAGGAGCACAGATACGCAGTATTTT.

The chain uses TRBV5-1 and TRBJ2-2; 7 bases are a match to TRBD1. The junction had 0 bases not matched to a gene; V was cut back by 0 bases and J by 1 base. The germline CDR1 and CDR2 sequences are SGHRS and YFSETQ. The CDR3 loop spans 15 amino acids. DNA for the CDR3: TGCGCCAGCAGCTTGGACAGGGGGAACACCGGGGAGCTGTTTTTT. This encodes CASSLDRGNTGELFF.

The chain carries TRBV18 and TRBJ2-3; 9 bases are shared with TRBD2. The V segment lost 2 bases and the J segment 2 bases; nucleotides outside the gene matches: 11. The CDR3 sequence is 18 residues long. Germline CDR1 and CDR2: KGHSH and LQKENI. This CDR3 reads CASSPLPPSGTNTDTQYF. The CDR3 DNA reads TGTGCCAGCTCACCATTGCCCCCTAGCGGGACGAACACAGATACGCAGTATTTT.

Concerning this clone: Different DNA sequences within this sample yield the same CDR3. This sequence joins TRBV2 and TRBJ1-6; D is perhaps TRBD1 (5 bases). Trimming stripped 7 bases from V and 10 bases from J, with 14 bases between. The germline CDR1 and CDR2 sequences are SNHLY and FYNNEI. This CDR3 comprises 13 residues. The CDR3 nucleotides are TGTGCCAGCACGCGGGGGGAAAGGTCACCCCTCCACTTT. Translation gives CASTRGERSPLHF. The whole variable domain, filled in from reference TRBV2 and TRBJ1-6, reads EPEVTQTPSHQVTQMGQEVILRCVPISNHLYFYWYRQILGQKVEFLVSFYNNEISEKSEIFDDQFSVERPDGSNFTLKIRSTKLEDSAMYFCASTRGERSPLHFGNGTRLTVT.

The V and J genes are TRBV27 and TRBJ1-2; 9 nucleotides match TRBD1. V lost 4 bases, J lost 6 bases, and 3 bases stayed unmatched. Germline V gene data show CDR1 as MNHEY and CDR2 as SMNVEV (reference sequence). The CDR3 runs to 13 residues. CDR3 sequence reads: CASSSRTGDGYTF. DNA of the CDR3: TGTGCCAGCAGTTCGCGGACAGGGGATGGCTACACCTTC.

The chain has TRBV5-8 and TRBJ2-2; TRBD2 might be the D (6 bases). The CDR3 length is 17 residues. CDR1 and CDR2 (germline): SGHTS, YDEGEE. V was pared by 0 bases and J by 1 base, with 13 bases between. The CDR3 loop reads CASSLELGGVNTGELFF. For the CDR3, the DNA is TGTGCCAGCAGCTTGGAGCTCGGCGGGGTGAACACCGGGGAGCTGTTTTTT.

The CDR3 here is CASRFQYTYEQYF. The CDR3, as DNA: TGTGCCAGCAGGTTTCAGTACACCTACGAGCAGTACTTC. This sequence joins TRBV28 and TRBJ2-7; D ambiguous. The CDR3 has 13 residues. V lost 6 bases and J lost 2, with 11 bases in between. Germline CDR1 MDHEN, CDR2 SYDVKM.

V is TRBV20-1 and J is TRBJ2-5; 14 nucleotides align to TRBD2. The CDR3 length is 15 residues. Unmatched junction bases numbered 5, after V lost 3 bases and J lost 5 bases. CDR1 and CDR2 from the germline V gene are DFQATT and SNEGSKA (reference sequence). CDR3 bases: TGCAGTGCTAGTGGGACTAGCGGGAGCTCGGAGACCCAGTACTTC. This encodes CSASGTSGSSETQYF.

J is TRBJ2-5 and V is TRBV2, with D unclear. Trimming took 3 bases from V and 4 from J, leaving 9 bases between them. This CDR3 contains 13 residues. Germline lookup yields CDR1 SNHLY and CDR2 FYNNEI. CDR3 region: CASSDPRRETQYF. CDR3 DNA: TGTGCCAGCAGTGACCCTAGGAGAGAGACCCAGTACTTC.

The V gene is TRBV7-9, the J gene TRBJ2-1; TRBD2 matches 10 bases. Germline lookup yields CDR1 SEHNR and CDR2 FQNEAQ (reference sequence). The V and J ends lost 0 bases and 5 bases, in that order; junction bases with no gene match: 4. The CDR3 totals 16 residues. The CDR3, as DNA: TGTGCCAGCAGCTTAGCGGGAAGCGGGAGGGACAATGAGCAGTTCTTC. Translating gives CASSLAGSGRDNEQFF.

The chain joins TRBV29-1 to TRBJ2-2, with TRBD1 identical over 12 bases. CDR3 length: 14 residues. V trimming: 6 bases; J trimming: 6 bases; junction bases outside the gene matches: 5. Per the germline V gene, CDR1 is SQVTM and CDR2 is ANQGSEA. The CDR3 region is CSVAGQGAPGELFF. For the CDR3, the DNA is TGCAGCGTAGCGGGACAGGGGGCCCCCGGGGAGCTGTTTTTT.

J is TRBJ1-2 and V is TRBV28, with TRBD1 as a possible D gene (6 bases). CDR1 MDHEN and CDR2 SYDVKM come from the germline V gene. This CDR3 is 14 amino acids long. V was cut by 2 bases and J by 5 bases, with 12 bases left in between. CDR3 bases: TGTGCCAGCAGTTTAGTACAGGGACCGTATGGCTACACCTTC. Encoded protein: CASSLVQGPYGYTF.

This clone was observed a few times. V and J are TRBV19 and TRBJ2-1; 9 nucleotides match TRBD2. Germline-derived CDR1 and CDR2 are LNHDA and SQIVND (reference sequence). CDR3 length: 15 residues. The ends lost 6 bases at V and 5 bases at J; junction bases unmatched: 8. The CDR3 DNA reads TGTGCCAGTAGCTTGGGGGCTAGCGGGAACAATGAGCAGTTCTTC. It yields the protein CASSLGASGNNEQFF. Full variable domain (rest looked up from reference TRBV19 and TRBJ2-1): DGGITQSPKYLFRKEGQNVTLSCEQNLNHDAMYWYRQDPGQGLRLIYYSQIVNDFQKGDIAEGYSVSREKKESFPLTVTSAQKNPTAFYLCASSLGASGNNEQFFGPGTRLTVL.

This sequence joins TRBV12-3 or TRBV12-4 and TRBJ1-2; D remains unclear. The CDR3 runs 12 residues. The V and J ends lost 3 bases and 3 bases respectively, with 5 bases between them. CDR3 sequence (DNA): TGTGCCAGCAGTTTCCCGGACTATGGCTACACCTTC. Translation gives CASSFPDYGYTF.

This chain joins TRBV4-1 and TRBJ1-4; possible D gene TRBD1, 5 bases. Germline assignment: CDR1 MGHRA and CDR2 YSYEKL. The V end lost 1 base, the J end lost 8 bases, and 14 bases lay between the germline ends. This CDR3 region has 15 residues. DNA for the CDR3: TGCGCCAGCAGCCAAGGGGGTGCAGGGTCCGAAAAACTGTTTTTT. This codes for CASSQGGAGSEKLFF.

The CDR3 DNA reads TGTGCCAGCAGCCAAGGTGTACTAGCGGCCCAGACCCAGTACTTC. Translating gives CASSQGVLAAQTQYF. The chain has TRBV3-1 (or the pseudogene TRBV3-2) and TRBJ2-5; 8 positions match TRBD2. J gave up 6 bases and V 1 base, and 7 bases lay outside the gene matches. The germline V gene has CDR1 LGHDT and CDR2 YNNKEL (reference sequence). This CDR3 is 15 amino acids long.

The gene calls are TRBV27 and TRBJ1-4; D is unresolved. Trimming removed 7 bases from V and 4 bases from J, with 10 bases in between. Germline CDR1 reads MNHEY; CDR2 reads SMNVEV (reference sequence). The CDR3 contains 13 residues. DNA of the CDR3: TGTGCCAGCAAGAGAGGGTTTAATGAAAAACTGTTTTTT. It codes for CASKRGFNEKLFF.

The chain recombines TRBV3-1 (or the pseudogene TRBV3-2) with TRBJ2-7, with D possibly TRBD2 on 6 matching bases. Looked up from germline, CDR1 is LGHDT and CDR2 is YNNKEL (reference sequence). The ends were cut back, 5 bases at V and 3 bases at J, with 11 bases in the middle. The CDR3 covers 13 residues. CDR3 DNA sequence: TGTGCCAGCAGCGAGGGACTGAACTACGAGCAGTACTTC. This encodes CASSEGLNYEQYF.

The genes are TRBV27 and TRBJ2-1; 15 bases match TRBD2. The V gene's germline CDR1 is MNHEY and CDR2 SMNVEV (reference sequence). The length of the CDR3 is 19 residues. Germline trimming cut 2 bases from V and 1 base from J; bases unmatched to any gene: 6. The CDR3, as DNA: TGTGCCAGCAGTTTAGGACGGACTAGCGGGAGGGCGTCCTACAATGAGCAGTTCTTC. Its translation is CASSLGRTSGRASYNEQFF.

The chain recombines TRBV10-1 with TRBJ1-5; the D gene is possibly TRBD1 (6 bases). Germline loops: CDR1 WNHNN, CDR2 SYGVQD (reference sequence). V lost 10 bases and J lost 6, with 28 bases in between. The length of the CDR3 is 17 residues. The CDR3 sequence is CAILDRTEQGISQPQHF. The CDR3 coding sequence is TGCGCCATCCTCGACCGAACAGAACAGGGAATCAGTCAGCCCCAGCATTTT.

The chain carries TRBV2 and TRBJ1-2, with 9 bases that match TRBD1. V dropped 8 bases and J dropped 0; count of bases not matched to a gene: 1. Germline assignment: CDR1 SNHLY and CDR2 FYNNEI. The CDR3 runs to 13 residues. CDR3 loop: CASGTGPNYGYTF. CDR3 DNA: TGTGCCAGCGGGACAGGGCCTAACTATGGCTACACCTTC.

The chain carries TRBV2 and TRBJ2-7; 11 positions match TRBD1. The germline V gene encodes CDR1 SNHLY and CDR2 FYNNEI. V lost 5 bases and J lost 5; bases outside the gene matches: 11. There are 16 residues in the CDR3. The CDR3 bases are TGTGCCAGCAGTCTCGCACCGGGACAGGGGGTCCACGAGCAGTACTTC. Protein sequence: CASSLAPGQGVHEQYF.

This rearrangement joins TRBV10-3 to TRBJ2-2; a weak D match, TRBD2 (6 bases). V lost 6 bases, J lost 1 base, and 12 bases lay in between. The V gene's germline CDR1 is ENHRY and CDR2 SYGVKD. The CDR3 runs to 15 residues. In nucleotides, the CDR3 is TGTGCCATCAGGGCCGGAGGGTTGAACACCGGGGAGCTGTTTTTT. Its protein product is CAIRAGGLNTGELFF.